The clone carrying this T cell receptor beta chain was seen at least ten times. Trimming at V came to 5 bases and at J to 1 base, leaving 4 bases not matched to a gene. The CDR3 contains 14 residues. Per germline, CDR1 SEHNR and CDR2 FQNEAQ (reference sequence). What was amplified from RNA transcripts were TCR beta CDR3 regions. TCR CDR3 underwent first-round RT-PCR with the HTBI primer set. TCRdb reanalysed the multiplex PCR reads using MiXCR and keeps one entry per CDR3 protein. Here the sample spans hundreds of thousands of distinct CDR3 sequences, over 12% being singletons. Disease lasting under 3 months, a NOSPECS grade of at least 4, and a Clinical Activity Score of at least 3 were features of the ophthalmopathy patients. Pregnant or lactating patients were excluded, as were those with uncontrolled infection or other autoimmune disease. The sample originates from a study of T cells in Graves' hyperthyroidism and ophthalmopathy. As for the study in general: Peripheral blood was taken when the disease was first diagnosed, before any treatment began.

This TCR derives from a man between 18 and 29 years old with Graves' ophthalmopathy. The chain links TRBV7-9 to TRBJ2-7, with TRBD2 identical over 8 bases. Sequenced material: blood. The CDR3 nucleotides are TGTGCCAGCAGCACGACTAGCGTGTCCTACGAGCAGTACTTC. It encodes CASSTTSVSYEQYF.